A selection of T cell receptor beta chains follows, all from one sample in a study of blood T cell repertoires in COVID-19. TCRdb keeps only in-frame clones here, not all; method: immunoSEQ multiplex PCR. The sample lists about 200,000 clones, about 83% occurring once. The sample was peripheral blood. These receptors were obtained from a woman aged 50 to 60 with active or convalescent COVID-19. CDR3s include the opening cysteine and the closing phenylalanine or tryptophan. The order of the fields is V gene, J gene, CDR3 protein.

>TRBV9|TRBJ1-6
CASSVLDTNAGLNSPLHF
>TRBV10-3|TRBJ2-3
CAISAGQGVDTQYF
>TRBV6-5|TRBJ2-3
CASSPRTVTDTQYF
>TRBV11-2|TRBJ2-5
CASSWGVWETQYF
>TRBV28|TRBJ1-1
CASAGEGVAAEAFF
>TRBV4-2|TRBJ1-2
CASSQDTGLDYGYTF
>TRBV11-2|TRBJ2-2
CASSSQTGSNTGELFF
>TRBV29-1|TRBJ1-1
CSARSYTEAFF
>TRBV19|TRBJ2-5
CASSAISRWTQYF
>TRBV18|TRBJ1-5
CARARDRHNQPQHF
>TRBV28|TRBJ1-5
CASSQQYHRVGDQPQHF
>TRBV12-2|TRBJ2-2
CASRFGGQGPTGELFF
>TRBV28|TRBJ1-5
CASSGALGREPQHF
>TRBV10-1|TRBJ2-1
CASSESSGRGNEQFF
>TRBV5-4|TRBJ1-4
CASSSQGAGSEKLFF
>TRBV2|TRBJ1-4
CASAWTGSAKLFF
>TRBV28|TRBJ2-1
CASSLSGTSVGNEQFF
>TRBV19|TRBJ1-2
CASSGDNYGYTF
>TRBV5-1|TRBJ2-2
CASSLSAGQPNTGELFF
>TRBV18|TRBJ2-6
CASSSGQGGPGANVLTF
>TRBV7-2|TRBJ2-1
CASSLGLAPYNEQFF
>TRBV4-2|TRBJ1-2
CASSQGGGQGKYGYTF
>TRBV30|TRBJ1-5
CAWSTGKQPQHF
>TRBV2|TRBJ1-2
CASSVGPSYTF
>TRBV2|TRBJ1-5
CASSPSGSRVQPQHF
>TRBV15|TRBJ1-4
CATSTPAAGEKLFF
>TRBV25-1|TRBJ2-1
CASSEGRGRYNEQFF
>TRBV28|TRBJ1-2
CASKGINGYTF
>TRBV2|TRBJ1-6
CASGPGGVNSPLHF
>TRBV7-3|TRBJ1-1
CASSSQSNTEAFF
>TRBV28|TRBJ1-6
CASSLGTSGVNSPLHF
>TRBV5-1|TRBJ1-1
CASSLALREEAFF
>TRBV14|TRBJ1-5
CASRSGGNQPQHF
>TRBV28|TRBJ2-5
CASSFMAGGRLTQYF
>TRBV6-4|TRBJ2-1
CASRTGSGNEQFF
>TRBV28|TRBJ1-2
CASSSDRGRWYGYTF